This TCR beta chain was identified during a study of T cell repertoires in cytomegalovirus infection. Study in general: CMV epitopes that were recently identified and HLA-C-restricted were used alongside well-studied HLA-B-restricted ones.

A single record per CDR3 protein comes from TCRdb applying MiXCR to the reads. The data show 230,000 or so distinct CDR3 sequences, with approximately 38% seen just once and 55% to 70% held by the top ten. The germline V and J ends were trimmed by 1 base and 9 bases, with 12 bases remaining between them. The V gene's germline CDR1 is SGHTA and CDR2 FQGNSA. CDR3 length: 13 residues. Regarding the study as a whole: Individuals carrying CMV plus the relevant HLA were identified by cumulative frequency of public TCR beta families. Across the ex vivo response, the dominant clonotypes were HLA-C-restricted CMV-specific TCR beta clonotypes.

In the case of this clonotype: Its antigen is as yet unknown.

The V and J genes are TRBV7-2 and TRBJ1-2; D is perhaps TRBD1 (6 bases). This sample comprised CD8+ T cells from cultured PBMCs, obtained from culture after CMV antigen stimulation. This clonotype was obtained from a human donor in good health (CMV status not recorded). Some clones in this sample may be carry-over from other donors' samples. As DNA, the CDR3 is TGTGCCAGCAGCTTAGTGGGGGGGCAGAGCTACACCTTC. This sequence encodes CASSLVGGQSYTF.